This TCR beta chain emerged from a study of blood T cell repertoires in COVID-19. The data were produced by immunoSEQ multiplex PCR, yet TCRdb's version contains in-frame clones alone and is incomplete. The sample carries 230,000 or so clones, more than 70% recorded once. The CDR3 runs to 13 residues. Germline values: CDR1 SGHTA, CDR2 FQGNSA. Trimming cost V 5 bases and J 1 base, with 8 bases left between them. This sequence was found in a woman aged 40-49 years with acute COVID-19. This rearrangement joins TRBV7-2 to TRBJ1-1, with D unclear. The specimen was PBMCs or T cells enriched from blood (not recorded which). The chain's CDR3 is CASSVDGNTEAFF. The CDR3 DNA follows: TGTGCCAGCAGCGTAGACGGGAACACTGAAGCTTTCTTT.